These 5 T cell receptor beta chains were sequenced from one sample in a study of OX40 agonist ivuxolimab in advanced cancers. Clones were read by immunoSEQ multiplex PCR, and TCRdb kept only the in-frame ones, dropping some. The table shows about 55,000 clones, with nearly 90% occurring only once. Material: CD4+ or CD8+ T cells sorted from blood, obtained in a trial of the OX40 agonist ivuxolimab. These receptors were collected from an adult with an advanced solid tumor such as melanoma, head and neck, liver or kidney cancer.

The count of this clone is one. The chain joins TRBV10-3 to TRBJ1-2; TRBD1 is a possible D gene (5 bases). Trimming shortened V by 6 bases and J by 2 bases, and 7 bases separated the two germline ends. CDR1 is ENHRY, CDR2 SYGVKD, per germline. The CDR3 covers 12 residues. CDR3 loop: CAISRDNYGYTF. CDR3 sequence (DNA): TGTGCCATCAGCCGGGACAACTATGGCTACACCTTC.

V gene TRBV5-1 combines with J gene TRBJ2-7; a weak D match, TRBD1 (6 bases). The CDR3 contains 15 residues. Deletions cut 2 bases from V and 4 bases from J, with 16 bases between. Looked up from germline, CDR1 is SGHRS and CDR2 is YFSETQ. Here the CDR3 DNA reads TGCGCCAGCAGCTTCGATTACTTTCAGGGGTACGAGCAGTACTTC. Amino acids: CASSFDYFQGYEQYF.

The chain is built from TRBV28 and TRBJ2-3; TRBD2 agrees at 13 bases. Germline CDR1 and CDR2: MDHEN and SYDVKM. Trimming at V came to 7 bases and at J to 4 bases, leaving 2 bases not matched to a gene. This CDR3 spans 14 amino acids. The CDR3, as DNA: TGTGCCAGCAAGGGACTAGCGGGACCAGATACGCAGTATTTT. Translating it yields CASKGLAGPDTQYF. The variable domain in full, with the rest retrieved from reference TRBV28 and TRBJ2-3, is DVKVTQSSRYLVKRTGEKVFLECVQDMDHENMFWYRQDPGLGLRLIYFSYDVKMKEKGDIPEGYSVSREKKERFSLILESASTNQTSMYLCASKGLAGPDTQYFGPGTRLTVL.

This chain uses TRBV27 with TRBJ1-2, with unresolved D. This CDR3 region has 12 residues. V was clipped by 4 bases and J by 7 bases, with 10 bases between them. Germline loops: CDR1 MNHEY, CDR2 SMNVEV (reference sequence). The CDR3 region is CASSSRVGGYTF. The CDR3 coding sequence is TGTGCCAGCAGTTCGAGAGTGGGTGGCTACACCTTC.

The chain combines TRBV7-3 with TRBJ2-2; D may be TRBD2 (6 bases). The CDR3 totals 15 residues. The V gene lost 5 bases and the J gene lost 3 bases, with 13 bases spanning the gap. The germline gives CDR1 SGHTA, CDR2 FQGTGA. CDR3 sequence: CASSLHGEDTGELFF. CDR3 nucleotide sequence: TGTGCCAGCAGCCTTCACGGGGAGGACACCGGGGAGCTGTTTTTT.